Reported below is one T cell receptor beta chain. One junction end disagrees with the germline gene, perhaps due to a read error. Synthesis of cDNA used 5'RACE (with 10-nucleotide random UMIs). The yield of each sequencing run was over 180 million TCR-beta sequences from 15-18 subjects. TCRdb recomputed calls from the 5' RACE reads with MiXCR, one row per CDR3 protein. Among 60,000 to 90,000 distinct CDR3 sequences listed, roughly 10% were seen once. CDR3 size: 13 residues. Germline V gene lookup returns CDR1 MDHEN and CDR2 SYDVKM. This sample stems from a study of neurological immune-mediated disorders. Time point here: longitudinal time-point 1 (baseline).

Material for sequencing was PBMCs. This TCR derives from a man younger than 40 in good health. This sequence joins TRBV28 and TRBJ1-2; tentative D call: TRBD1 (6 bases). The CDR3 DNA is TGTGCCAGCACCCTGAGGGGGGACTATAGCTACACCTTC. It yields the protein CASTLRGDYSYTF.